The next 32 T cell receptor beta chains were all read from a single sample in a study of OX40 agonist ivuxolimab in advanced cancers. Sequencing was performed with immunoSEQ multiplex PCR; in TCRdb, only in-frame clones are kept and a portion is missing. The sample lists around 68,000 clones; 86% were seen once. Sequenced here: CD4+ or CD8+ T cells sorted from blood, sampled in a trial of the OX40 agonist ivuxolimab. Receptor source: an adult with an advanced solid tumor such as melanoma, head and neck, liver or kidney cancer.

This chain connects TRBV2 to TRBJ2-5; either TRBD1 or TRBD2 may supply D (5 bases each). The germline V and J ends were trimmed by 7 bases and 3 bases, with 15 bases remaining between them. CDR3 length equals 14 residues. Germline V gene data show CDR1 as SNHLY and CDR2 as FYNNEI. CDR3 DNA: TGTGCCAGCACCGTCTCCAGAGGGGAAGAGACCCAGTACTTC. The encoded protein is CASTVSRGEETQYF.

This clone was counted once. CDR3 loop: CASTGSDQPQHF. The CDR3 DNA is TGTGCCAGCACGGGCAGCGATCAGCCCCAGCATTTT. J is TRBJ1-5 and V is TRBV6-5; D ambiguous. This CDR3 contains 12 residues. CDR1 is MNHEY, CDR2 SVGAGI, per germline. The V end lost 7 bases, the J end lost 5 bases, and 9 bases lay between the germline ends.

The CDR3: CASSQGGQGASYEQYF. The CDR3 coding sequence is TGCGCCAGCAGCCAAGGGGGACAGGGGGCATCCTACGAGCAGTACTTC. This chain uses TRBV4-1 with TRBJ2-7; TRBD1 matches 12 bases. V was clipped by 1 base and J by 1 base; unmatched bases: 2. CDR3 length equals 16 residues. The V gene's germline CDR1 is MGHRA and CDR2 YSYEKL.

The rearrangement links TRBV7-6 to TRBJ2-2; 9 bases are shared with TRBD2. Germline CDR1 SGHVS, CDR2 FNYEAQ. The CDR3 contains 16 residues. The junction had 8 bases not matched to a gene; V was cut back by 2 bases and J by 7 bases. The CDR3 sequence: CASSLIAGGPSGELFF. The DNA of the CDR3 is TGTGCCAGCAGCTTAATCGCGGGAGGGCCTAGCGGGGAGCTGTTTTTT. The full variable domain, its missing parts supplied by reference TRBV7-6 and TRBJ2-2, is GAGVSQSPRYKVTKRGQDVALRCDPISGHVSLYWYRQALGQGPEFLTYFNYEAQQDKSGLPNDRFSAERPEGSISTLTIQRTEQRDSAMYRCASSLIAGGPSGELFFGEGSRLTVL.

The V gene is TRBV5-5, the J gene TRBJ2-7; 7 positions agree with TRBD2. CDR1 and CDR2 (germline): SGHKS, YYEKEE (reference sequence). Losses at the gene ends were 0 bases for V and 2 bases for J; bases not matched to a gene: 5. This CDR3 contains 15 residues. The CDR3 is CASSLELASPYEQYF. In DNA, the CDR3 is TGTGCCAGCAGCTTGGAACTAGCGTCCCCCTACGAGCAGTACTTC.

The J gene is TRBJ2-4, the V gene TRBV10-2, with D perhaps given as TRBD1 or TRBD2 (7 bases each). Germline CDR1 and CDR2: WSHSY and SAAADI. The CDR3 sequence is 18 residues long. The V gene lost 0 bases and the J gene lost 0 bases, with 15 bases spanning the gap. The CDR3 loop reads CASSESGGGLLAKNIQYF. Here the CDR3 DNA reads TGCGCCAGCAGTGAGTCGGGAGGGGGCCTTTTAGCCAAAAACATTCAGTACTTC.

The rearrangement links TRBV11-1 to TRBJ2-3; 11 nucleotides align to TRBD1. Trimming at V came to 6 bases and at J to 3 bases, leaving 11 bases not matched to a gene. CDR1 SGHAT and CDR2 FQDESV come from the germline V gene (reference sequence). The CDR3 has 17 amino acids. CDR3: CASSHRLGQGATDTQYF. The CDR3 DNA reads as TGTGCCAGCAGTCATAGACTCGGACAGGGGGCAACAGATACGCAGTATTTT. The whole variable domain, remainder taken from reference TRBV11-1 and TRBJ2-3, is EAEVAQSPRYKITEKSQAVAFWCDPISGHATLYWYRQILGQGPELLVQFQDESVVDDSQLPKDRFSAERLKGVDSTLKIQPAELGDSAMYLCASSHRLGQGATDTQYFGPGTRLTVL.

This chain joins TRBV15 and TRBJ1-3; 10 bases align to TRBD1. V lost 5 bases to trimming and J lost 4 bases; unmatched junction nucleotides: 2. CDR1 and CDR2 (germline): LNHNV, YYDKDF (reference sequence). The CDR3 contains 14 residues. Here the CDR3 DNA reads TGTGCCACCAGCGGGGGACAGGGGGGAAACACCATATATTTT. Its translation: CATSGGQGGNTIYF.

A word on this clone: Other DNA sequences in this specimen translate into the identical CDR3. The chain employs TRBV4-2 and TRBJ1-3; D call uncertain. The CDR3 has 12 residues. CDR1 is LGHNA and CDR2 is YNFKEQ in the germline V gene. The chain's CDR3 is CASEGSGNTIYF. The CDR3 nucleotides read TGTGCGAGCGAGGGTTCGGGAAACACCATATATTTT.

The gene calls are TRBV11-2 and TRBJ2-1; D not certain. Per germline, CDR1 SGHAT and CDR2 FQNNGV. CDR3 length: 15 residues. V was cut by 4 bases and J by 5 bases, with 15 bases left in between. CDR3: CASSSDLPYDNEQFF. As DNA, the CDR3 is TGTGCCAGCAGCTCTGACCTCCCGTACGACAATGAGCAGTTCTTC.

This chain joins TRBV11-3 and TRBJ1-1, with 9 positions matching TRBD1. CDR1 is SGHNT, CDR2 YENEEA, per germline. CDR3 length equals 17 residues. V was clipped by 1 base and J by 6 bases; unmatched bases: 12. As DNA, the CDR3 is TGTGCCAGCAGCTTAGTTGCGGGACAGGGACCCGAGGCTGAAGCTTTCTTT. As protein: CASSLVAGQGPEAEAFF.

The V call is TRBV19, the J call TRBJ2-3; the match to TRBD2 covers 8 bases. The CDR3 length is 15 residues. Germline CDR1 is LNHDA and CDR2 is SQIVND (reference sequence). V was pared by 1 base and J by 2 bases, with 2 bases of the junction left unmatched. This chain's CDR3 is CASSIAGGNTDTQYF. Written as DNA, the CDR3 is TGTGCCAGTAGTATAGCGGGAGGGAACACAGATACGCAGTATTTT.

The V call is TRBV27, the J call TRBJ2-2; D gene unclear. Germline CDR1 and CDR2: MNHEY and SMNVEV (reference sequence). This CDR3 spans 16 amino acids. V was shortened by 0 bases and J by 5 bases, with 13 bases between the two germline ends. Here the CDR3 DNA reads TGTGCCAGCAGTTTATCCCGGATTACGGCTACCGGGGAGCTGTTTTTT. It encodes CASSLSRITATGELFF.

The rearrangement uses TRBV2 and TRBJ1-6; D gene uncertain. CDR3 size: 16 residues. The V end was cut by 7 bases, the J end by 7 bases, with 20 bases between. From germline, CDR1 is SNHLY and CDR2 FYNNEI. This CDR3 is CASNLRERTWNSPLHF. The CDR3 DNA follows: TGTGCCAGCAATCTAAGGGAGCGAACTTGGAATTCACCCCTCCACTTT.

The V and J genes are TRBV12-2 and TRBJ2-5; the table calls TRBD2, which could not be checked here. TRBV12-2 is reported as a pseudogene. The CDR3 has 16 residues. CDR3 region: CASRPPWCHPGETQYF. The DNA for the CDR3 is TGTGCAAGTCGCCCCCCGTGGTGCCACCCCGGGGAGACCCAGTACTTC.

In this sample, this clone turned up once. The chain recombines TRBV6-5 with TRBJ2-7; maybe TRBD2 (5 bases). V was cut by 11 bases and J by 5 bases, with 10 bases left in between. CDR1 is MNHEY and CDR2 is SVGAGI in the germline V gene. The CDR3 runs 10 residues. CDR3 in amino acids: CASSRDEQYF. CDR3 coding DNA: TGTGCCTCCTCGAGGGACGAGCAGTACTTC.

V gene TRBV5-4 combines with J gene TRBJ2-7, with D possibly TRBD2 on 7 matching bases. With 4 bases removed from V and 0 bases from J, the gap between germline ends came to 14 bases. Germline-derived CDR1 and CDR2 are SGHNT and YYREEE (reference sequence). CDR3 length equals 15 residues. CDR3 nucleotide sequence: TGTGCCAGCAGCATAGGGGGGGTATCCTCCTACGAGCAGTACTTC. Translation: CASSIGGVSSYEQYF.

This clone is a singleton in its sample. The chain is built from TRBV5-1 and TRBJ2-7; 11 bases match TRBD1. The CDR3 loop spans 15 amino acids. CDR1 SGHRS and CDR2 YFSETQ come from the germline V gene. The V gene end was trimmed by 5 bases and the J gene end by 2 bases; junction bases not matched to a gene: 6. The CDR3 here is CASRWGQGDPYEQYF. The CDR3 region has the DNA TGCGCCAGCAGGTGGGGACAGGGGGACCCCTACGAGCAGTACTTC.

The genes are TRBV19 and TRBJ2-2; weak D call: TRBD1 (6 bases). CDR3 length: 14 residues. Germline lookup yields CDR1 LNHDA and CDR2 SQIVND (reference sequence). With 6 bases removed from V and 1 base from J, the gap between germline ends came to 9 bases. In DNA form, the CDR3 reads TGTGCCAGTAGCCAACAGGGGAACACCGGGGAGCTGTTTTTT. Its protein is CASSQQGNTGELFF.

V is TRBV29-1 and J is TRBJ2-7; 9 bases map to TRBD2. Unmatched junction bases numbered 8, after V lost 7 bases and J lost 4 bases. There are 13 residues in the CDR3. In germline, CDR1 is SQVTM, CDR2 ANQGSEA. CDR3 region: CSAKTSGSYEQYF. The CDR3, as DNA: TGCAGCGCAAAGACTAGCGGATCTTACGAGCAGTACTTC.

The CDR3 loop reads CAPGSGGKVSGANVLTF. For the CDR3, the DNA is TGTGCCCCAGGGTCAGGGGGTAAAGTTTCTGGGGCCAACGTCCTGACTTTC. The chain couples TRBV19 to TRBJ2-6; 7 positions match TRBD1. Per the germline V gene, CDR1 is LNHDA and CDR2 is SQIVND (reference sequence). The CDR3 loop spans 17 amino acids. Trimming took 11 bases from V and 1 from J; bases not matched to a gene: 14. The full variable domain, in which reference TRBV19 and TRBJ2-6 provide the parts outside the CDR3, is DGGITQSPKYLFRKEGQNVTLSCEQNLNHDAMYWYRQDPGQGLRLIYYSQIVNDFQKGDIAEGYSVSREKKESFPLTVTSAQKNPTAFYLCAPGSGGKVSGANVLTFGAGSRLTVL.

The J gene is TRBJ1-4, the V gene TRBV11-2; no clear D gene. This CDR3 is built from 15 residues. Germline V gives CDR1 SGHAT, CDR2 FQNNGV. V gave up 0 bases and J gave up 11 bases, with 16 bases separating them. The CDR3 nucleotides read TGTGCCAGCAGCTTAGATCGGGTCAGGACCGCTAAACTGTTTTTT. This codes for CASSLDRVRTAKLFF.

This clone came up a few times. The chain combines TRBV29-1 with TRBJ1-1; D may be TRBD1 (5 bases). Germline-derived CDR1 and CDR2 are SQVTM and ANQGSEA. The CDR3 has 15 residues. Between the trimmed V and J ends, which lost 7 bases and 3 bases, there was a span of 21 bases. In DNA form, the CDR3 reads TGCAGCGCTGATGGGGCCTCAGGTAAGGACACTGAAGCTTTCTTT. It translates to CSADGASGKDTEAFF.

The V and J genes are TRBV6-5 and TRBJ1-5; D is unclear. The CDR3 loop spans 15 amino acids. The V gene's germline CDR1 is MNHEY and CDR2 SVGAGI. The V gene lost 6 bases and the J gene lost 2 bases, with 14 bases spanning the gap. The CDR3 here is CASSPREIRNQPQHF. The CDR3 bases are TGTGCCAGCAGCCCTCGGGAGATTCGCAATCAGCCCCAGCATTTT.

This chain links TRBV6-5 with TRBJ1-1, with 9 bases identical to TRBD1. V was clipped by 7 bases and J by 4 bases; unmatched bases: 7. In germline, CDR1 is MNHEY, CDR2 SVGAGI. This CDR3 region has 14 residues. CDR3 protein: CASIRTGVGTEAFF. CDR3 sequence (DNA): TGTGCCAGCATAAGGACAGGGGTGGGCACTGAAGCTTTCTTT.

CDR3 DNA: TGTGCCAGCAGCTTTGGCGGGAGCAATGAGCAGTTCTTC. This translates into CASSFGGSNEQFF. The chain combines TRBV6-6 with TRBJ2-1, with 7 bases matching TRBD2. With 6 bases clipped from V and 6 bases from J, the junction kept 5 bases outside the gene matches. The CDR3 sequence is 13 residues long. Germline V gives CDR1 MNHNY, CDR2 SVGAGI (reference sequence).

The rearrangement links TRBV27 to TRBJ2-5; 8 bases fit TRBD2. The V segment lost 9 bases and the J segment 5 bases; nucleotides outside the gene matches: 17. Germline CDR1 reads MNHEY; CDR2 reads SMNVEV (reference sequence). The CDR3 sequence is 16 residues long. The CDR3 DNA follows: TGTGCCAGTACCCCCTTTGGGAGCGGGAGCGGTGAGACCCAGTACTTC. Translated: CASTPFGSGSGETQYF.

This clone showed up just once. The chain employs TRBV5-4 and TRBJ2-1; 10 nucleotides agree with TRBD2. The germline V gene encodes CDR1 SGHNT and CDR2 YYREEE (reference sequence). The CDR3 has 14 residues. After removal of 0 bases from V and 8 bases from J, the junction contained 2 bases not matched to a gene. The CDR3 nucleotides are TGTGCCAGCAGCTTGGCTAGCGGGAGTCATGAGCAGTTCTTC. Translated, it gives CASSLASGSHEQFF.

CDR3 coding DNA: TGTGCCACCAGCAGACAGACTAGCGGGGCCTCGCAGTATTTT. Amino acid sequence: CATSRQTSGASQYF. The rearrangement links TRBV15 to TRBJ2-3; 11 bases line up with TRBD2. CDR1 and CDR2 (germline): LNHNV, YYDKDF (reference sequence). The CDR3 runs 14 residues. J was trimmed by 10 bases and V by 2 bases; bases with no gene match: 5.

The rearrangement uses TRBV7-2 and TRBJ2-5, with 7 bases identical to TRBD2. Trimming at V came to 1 base and at J to 10 bases, leaving 9 bases not matched to a gene. This CDR3 has 14 amino acids. Germline lookup yields CDR1 SGHTA and CDR2 FQGNSA. DNA for the CDR3: TGTGCCAGCAGCTTAGGCGGGAGCCTCATGGACCAGTACTTC. It translates to CASSLGGSLMDQYF.

This sequence joins TRBV7-6 and TRBJ2-6; D may match TRBD1 or TRBD2 (5 bases each). Germline values: CDR1 SGHVS, CDR2 FNYEAQ. The length of the CDR3 is 18 residues. V was pared by 4 bases and J by 0 bases, with 16 bases between. DNA for the CDR3: TGTGCCAGCAGCTCTGGGGGTCCCAATTACTCTGGGGCCAACGTCCTGACTTTC. The encoded protein is CASSSGGPNYSGANVLTF.

The chain is built from TRBV5-1 and TRBJ2-7; TRBD2 matches at 11 bases. The trim removed 1 base at V and 0 bases at J, leaving 12 bases unmatched. Per germline, CDR1 SGHRS and CDR2 YFSETQ. The CDR3 is made up of 19 amino acids. The CDR3: CASSLSVLAGGTSSYEQYF. In nucleotides, the CDR3 is TGCGCCAGCAGCTTGAGCGTCCTAGCGGGAGGCACGAGCTCCTACGAGCAGTACTTC.